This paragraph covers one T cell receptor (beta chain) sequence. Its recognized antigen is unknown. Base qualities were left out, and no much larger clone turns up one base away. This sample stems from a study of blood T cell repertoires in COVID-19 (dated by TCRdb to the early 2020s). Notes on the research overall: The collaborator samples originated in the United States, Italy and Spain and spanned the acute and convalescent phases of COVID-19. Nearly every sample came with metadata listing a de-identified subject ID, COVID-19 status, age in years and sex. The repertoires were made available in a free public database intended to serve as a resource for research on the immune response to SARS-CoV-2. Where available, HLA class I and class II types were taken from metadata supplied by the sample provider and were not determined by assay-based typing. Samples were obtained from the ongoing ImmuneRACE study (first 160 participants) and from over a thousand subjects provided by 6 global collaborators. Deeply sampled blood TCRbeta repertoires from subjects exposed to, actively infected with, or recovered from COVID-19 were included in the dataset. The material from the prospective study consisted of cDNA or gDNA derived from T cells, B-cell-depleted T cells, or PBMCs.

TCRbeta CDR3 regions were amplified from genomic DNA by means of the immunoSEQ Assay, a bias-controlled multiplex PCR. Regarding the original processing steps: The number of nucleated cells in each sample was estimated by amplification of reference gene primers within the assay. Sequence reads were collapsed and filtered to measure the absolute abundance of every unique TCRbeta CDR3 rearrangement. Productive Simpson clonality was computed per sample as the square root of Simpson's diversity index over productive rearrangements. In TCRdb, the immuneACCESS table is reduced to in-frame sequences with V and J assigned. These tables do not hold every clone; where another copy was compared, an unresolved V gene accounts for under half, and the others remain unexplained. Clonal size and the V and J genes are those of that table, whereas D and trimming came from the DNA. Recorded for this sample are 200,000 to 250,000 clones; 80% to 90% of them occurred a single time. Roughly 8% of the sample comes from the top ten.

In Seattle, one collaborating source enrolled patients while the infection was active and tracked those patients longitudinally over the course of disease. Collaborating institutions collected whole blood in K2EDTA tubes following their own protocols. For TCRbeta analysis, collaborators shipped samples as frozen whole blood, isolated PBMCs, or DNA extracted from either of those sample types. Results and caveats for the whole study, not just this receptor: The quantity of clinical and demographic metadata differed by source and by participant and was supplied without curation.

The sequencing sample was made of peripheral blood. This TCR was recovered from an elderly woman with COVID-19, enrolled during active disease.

The CDR3 amino acid sequence is: CASSFGLTYEQYF. The DNA is as follows: TGTGCCAGCAGCTTCGGACTAACCTACGAGCAGTACTTC. The V and J segments used are TRBV5-8 and TRBJ2-7, and TRBD2 may be the D gene, going by 6 matching bases. CDR3 length: 13 amino acids, cysteine to phenylalanine. The entry retains the CDR3 DNA only, 39 bases that are in frame from base 1. Per the germline V gene, SGHTS is the CDR1 and YDEGEE is the CDR2. The junction shows trimming of 2 bases on V and 2 bases on J, plus 8 bases between the germline ends.